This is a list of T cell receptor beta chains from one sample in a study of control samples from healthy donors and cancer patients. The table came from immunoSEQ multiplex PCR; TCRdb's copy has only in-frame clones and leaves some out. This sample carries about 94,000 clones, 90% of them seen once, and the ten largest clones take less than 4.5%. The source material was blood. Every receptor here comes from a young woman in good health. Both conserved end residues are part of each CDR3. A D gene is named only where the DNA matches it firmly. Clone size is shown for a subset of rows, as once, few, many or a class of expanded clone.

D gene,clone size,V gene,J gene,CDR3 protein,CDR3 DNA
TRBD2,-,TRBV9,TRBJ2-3,CASSADGGTSSFTDTQYF,TGTGCCAGCAGCGCGGACGGGGGGACTAGCAGCTTCACAGATACGCAGTATTTT
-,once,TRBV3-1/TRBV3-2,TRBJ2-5,CASSQEHGNAQYF,TGTGCCAGCAGCCAAGAGCACGGGAATGCCCAGTACTTC
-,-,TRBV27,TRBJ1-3,CASSRTGTGNTIYF,TGTGCCAGCAGTAGGACCGGGACTGGAAACACCATATATTTT
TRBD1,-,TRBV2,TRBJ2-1,CASSEWGTGGYNEQFF,TGTGCCAGCAGTGAATGGGGGACAGGGGGATACAATGAGCAGTTCTTC
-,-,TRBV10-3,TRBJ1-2,CAISGIHGYTF,TGTGCCATCAGCGGCATCCATGGCTACACCTTC
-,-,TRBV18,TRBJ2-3,CASSPGGRGIDTQYF,TGTGCCAGCTCACCAGGTGGCAGGGGAATAGATACGCAGTATTTT
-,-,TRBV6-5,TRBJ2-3,CASTYGTETDTQYF,TGTGCCAGCACTTACGGGACTGAAACAGATACGCAGTATTTT
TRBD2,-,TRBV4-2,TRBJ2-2,CASSQGLAGVTNTGELFF,TGTGCCAGCAGCCAGGGACTAGCGGGGGTAACGAACACCGGGGAGCTGTTTTTT
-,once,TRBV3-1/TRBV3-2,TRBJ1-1,CASSQDPGMNTEAFF,TGTGCCAGCAGCCAAGACCCGGGGATGAACACTGAAGCTTTCTTT
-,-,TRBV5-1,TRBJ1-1,CASSGDANEAFF,TGCGCCAGCAGCGGAGACGCAAACGAAGCTTTCTTT
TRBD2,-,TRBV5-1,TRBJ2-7,CASSLGTGGLNEQYF,TGCGCCAGCAGCTTGGGGACGGGGGGTCTTAACGAGCAGTACTTC